This T cell receptor (beta chain) was captured in a study of blood T cell repertoires in COVID-19. In the study overall: Samples representing acute and convalescent COVID-19 were sourced from the United States, Italy and Spain. PBMCs, B-cell-depleted T cells, or T cells were the source of the cDNA or gDNA that made up the material.

Method: immunoSEQ multiplex PCR; TCRdb's copy keeps in-frame clones and lacks some. Among about 110,000 clones listed, 80% to 85% were seen once. Trimming removed 6 bases from V and 6 bases from J, with 17 bases in between. Germline CDR1 and CDR2: MDHEN and SYDVKM. This CDR3 is 15 amino acids long. The chain carries TRBV28 and TRBJ2-2; D is uncertain. Material for sequencing was peripheral blood. This sequence originates from a man between 65 and 80 years old with acute or convalescent COVID-19. The CDR3 protein is CASSLGVVRAGELFF. The DNA for the CDR3 is TGTGCCAGCAGCCTAGGAGTAGTGAGAGCCGGGGAGCTGTTTTTT.